The source of this T cell receptor (beta chain) is a study of TIL therapy for anti-PD-1-resistant metastatic lung cancer. Study in general: Median tumor mutation burden was 1.5 mutations per megabase.

This was the immunoSEQ v3 assay. Data came from immunoSEQ multiplex PCR; TCRdb stores just in-frame clones and leaves some out. The sample contains approximately 87,000 clones, around three fifths of which appear only once. As to time point: pre-treatment sample, taken before nivolumab and TIL therapy. Tumor tissue came from excised metastases, mostly pleural nodules or supraclavicular lymph nodes. General observations from the study: Many TIL product clones were absent from baseline tumor, suggesting clonal contraction. TIL cultures after expansion showed higher clonality and lower diversity than baseline tumor (median 6% vs 31%).

Note on this clone: Its target is not known.

Per germline, CDR1 SGHRS and CDR2 YFSETQ. This CDR3 is built from 14 residues. Trimming pared 0 bases from V and 3 bases from J, leaving 7 bases between. The clonotype comes from a person aged 25 to 79 with non-small cell lung cancer. The chain couples TRBV5-1 to TRBJ1-5, with D unclear. Sequenced here: tumor tissue, sampled at baseline. CDR3 in amino acids: CASSLEGNNQPQHF. CDR3 sequence (DNA): TGCGCCAGCAGCTTGGAAGGGAACAATCAGCCCCAGCATTTT.